This T cell receptor (beta chain) was observed in a study of cytomegalovirus exposure and HLA in healthy donors. Study observations and caveats: Reportedly, diagnosis of cytomegalovirus status by the classifier showed high specificity and sensitivity. Researchers had no immune exposure information except CMV serostatus available.

Vbeta (60) and Jbeta (13) primers were used in the PCR. Original handling: About 11 million shared chains were among the roughly 78 million unique TCR beta chains that a later analysis counted. Method: immunoSEQ multiplex PCR; TCRdb's copy keeps in-frame clones and lacks some. The D gene and trimming were derived from the DNA, and the V and J assignments and clone size from that table. Of roughly 150,000 clones in the sample, approximately 80% are singletons; the top ten hold approximately 6.3%. Details on this clone: Antigen unknown.

Germline CDR1 reads SGHRS; CDR2 reads YFSETQ. Unmatched junction bases numbered 8, after V lost 0 bases and J lost 5 bases. The CDR3 is 15 residues long. J is TRBJ2-7 and V is TRBV5-1, with 7 bases fitting TRBD1. The material sequenced was PBMCs. The clonotype comes from a woman in her fifties or sixties in good health and CMV-seropositive. DNA for the CDR3: TGCGCCAGCAGCTTGGAAGGGGGCCCCGGGGACGAGCAGTACTTC. Its protein is CASSLEGGPGDEQYF.